These 32 T cell receptor beta chains were sequenced from one sample in a study of blood T cell repertoires in COVID-19. Some clones are missing from TCRdb's copy, which holds only in-frame ones; the method was immunoSEQ multiplex PCR. The profile shows about 320,000 clones, about 83% of them singletons. Sequencing was performed on peripheral blood. The receptors originated from a woman aged 45-65 years with acute or convalescent COVID-19.

The chain carries TRBV28 and TRBJ1-5; D gene ambiguous. Trimming took 6 bases from V and 6 from J, leaving 9 bases between them. The CDR3 loop spans 12 amino acids. CDR1 is MDHEN and CDR2 is SYDVKM in the germline V gene. In DNA, the CDR3 is TGTGCCAGCAGCACGTCGGGTCAGCCCCAGCATTTT. Encoded protein: CASSTSGQPQHF.

The chain employs TRBV10-3 and TRBJ2-1; 10 bases agree with TRBD1. This CDR3 is built from 16 residues. J lost 7 bases, V lost 4 bases, and 10 bases had no gene match. Germline lookup yields CDR1 ENHRY and CDR2 SYGVKD. The CDR3 nucleotides read TGTGCCATCAGTGGTCCAGACAGGGGGCAAATTAATGAGCAGTTCTTC. It is translated as CAISGPDRGQINEQFF.

V gene TRBV7-3 combines with J gene TRBJ2-3; tentative D call: TRBD2 (6 bases). With 0 bases removed from V and 4 bases from J, the gap between germline ends came to 11 bases. The V gene's germline CDR1 is SGHTA and CDR2 FQGTGA. This CDR3 comprises 15 residues. In DNA, the CDR3 is TGTGCCAGCAGCTTAACCCCCAGGGAGGCAGATACGCAGTATTTT. It yields the protein CASSLTPREADTQYF.

The CDR3 bases are TGTGCCAGCAGCTGGGGACAGGGGGGAATGGGTACGCAGTATTTT. This gives the protein CASSWGQGGMGTQYF. V is TRBV5-4 and J is TRBJ2-3; 11 bases match TRBD1. V was clipped by 3 bases and J by 8 bases; unmatched bases: 8. The CDR3 runs 15 residues. The germline V gene has CDR1 SGHNT and CDR2 YYREEE (reference sequence).

The chain links TRBV7-2 to TRBJ1-3; D uncertain. Trimming left V 5 bases short and J 0 bases short, with 11 bases between. Germline V gives CDR1 SGHTA, CDR2 FQGNSA. CDR3 length: 15 residues. The CDR3 reads CASSLSSSSGNTIYF. As DNA, the CDR3 is TGTGCCAGCAGCCTAAGTTCAAGCTCTGGAAACACCATATATTTT.

The gene calls are TRBV29-1 and TRBJ1-2, with TRBD1 identical over 7 bases. CDR1 is SQVTM, CDR2 ANQGSEA, per germline. CDR3 length equals 14 residues. V trimming: 5 bases; J trimming: 4 bases; junction bases outside the gene matches: 10. CDR3 sequence (DNA): TGCAGCGTTCGGGGCGACAGGGATGTCTATGGCTACACCTTC. Translated, it gives CSVRGDRDVYGYTF.

This clone was counted between two and nine times. CDR3 loop: CASSFAGQGTYEQYF. CDR3 sequence (DNA): TGTGCCAGCAGTTTTGCAGGACAGGGAACCTACGAGCAGTACTTC. The J gene is TRBJ2-7, the V gene TRBV7-8; 8 bases align to TRBD1. Germline V gene data show CDR1 as SGHVS and CDR2 as FQNEAQ. After removal of 6 bases from V and 2 bases from J, the junction contained 9 bases not matched to a gene. CDR3 size: 15 residues. The full variable domain, completed using reference TRBV7-8 and TRBJ2-7, is GAGVSQSPRYKVAKRGQDVALRCDPISGHVSLFWYQQALGQGPEFLTYFQNEAQLDKSGLPSDRFFAERPEGSVSTLKIQRTQQEDSAVYLCASSFAGQGTYEQYFGPGTRLTVT.

The CDR3 bases are TGCGCCAGCAGCCAAGGTCACCCCCAGGACATTCAGTACTTC. Translation gives CASSQGHPQDIQYF. The chain employs TRBV4-1 and TRBJ2-4; D remains ambiguous. Per the germline V gene, CDR1 is MGHRA and CDR2 is YSYEKL. The V end lost 1 base, the J end lost 8 bases, and 12 bases lay between the germline ends. The CDR3 covers 14 residues.

The gene calls are TRBV5-1 and TRBJ1-5, with a tentative D call TRBD1 (5 bases). Germline V gene data show CDR1 as SGHRS and CDR2 as YFSETQ. V lost 0 bases, J lost 6 bases, and 13 bases lay in between. The CDR3 sequence is 15 residues long. This CDR3 is CASSLAGQGGQPQHF. In DNA form, the CDR3 reads TGCGCCAGCAGCTTGGCGGGGCAGGGAGGTCAGCCCCAGCATTTT.

This clone has only one observation. The chain is built from TRBV7-2 and TRBJ1-2; D gene unclear. V was shortened by 1 base and J by 5 bases, with 5 bases between the two germline ends. This CDR3 contains 12 residues. Per the germline V gene, CDR1 is SGHTA and CDR2 is FQGNSA. The CDR3 reads CASSLGRYGYTF. Here the CDR3 DNA reads TGTGCCAGCAGCTTAGGGAGATATGGCTACACCTTC.

This chain joins TRBV11-2 and TRBJ2-1, with D unclear. There are 15 residues in the CDR3. Germline V gene sequence: CDR1 SGHAT, CDR2 FQNNGV. The V and J ends lost 2 bases and 3 bases respectively, with 11 bases between them. The DNA of the CDR3 is TGTGCCAGCAGCTTATTGGGCAGTCTCTACAATGAGCAGTTCTTC. This codes for CASSLLGSLYNEQFF.

The J gene is TRBJ1-5, the V gene TRBV27; 9 nucleotides line up with TRBD1. V lost 5 bases, J lost 4 bases, and 3 bases stayed unmatched. This CDR3 contains 14 residues. Germline V gene lookup returns CDR1 MNHEY and CDR2 SMNVEV (reference sequence). The CDR3 DNA reads TGTGCCAGCAGTGCGACAGGGGGGAATCAGCCCCAGCATTTT. This gives the protein CASSATGGNQPQHF.

The rearrangement links TRBV27 to TRBJ1-5; D is possibly TRBD1 (6 bases). Germline V lookup: CDR1 MNHEY, CDR2 SMNVEV (reference sequence). The CDR3 has 15 residues. V shed 3 bases and J shed 2 bases, with 11 bases lying between them. The CDR3 loop is CASSFNREGNQPQHF. CDR3 nucleotide sequence: TGTGCCAGCAGTTTTAACAGGGAAGGCAATCAGCCCCAGCATTTT.

This chain connects TRBV5-1 to TRBJ2-7, with D tentatively TRBD1 (7 bases). CDR3 length equals 15 residues. V shed 5 bases and J shed 2 bases, with 17 bases lying between them. Germline V gives CDR1 SGHRS, CDR2 YFSETQ. The CDR3 is CASSEQGTETYEQYF. The CDR3, as DNA: TGCGCCAGCAGTGAACAGGGGACTGAAACCTACGAGCAGTACTTC.

The chain carries TRBV30 and TRBJ1-4; the match to TRBD1 covers 7 bases. Germline V gene data show CDR1 as GTSNPN and CDR2 as SVGIG (reference sequence). The V segment lost 1 base and the J segment 8 bases; nucleotides outside the gene matches: 10. The CDR3 sequence is 15 residues long. The CDR3 coding sequence is TGTGCCTGGAGTGAGATAGGGGGCGTCGGAGAAAAACTGTTTTTT. Encoded protein: CAWSEIGGVGEKLFF.

This clone was detected only once. The chain combines TRBV6-5 with TRBJ2-2; D perhaps matches TRBD2 (5 bases). The CDR3 covers 13 residues. The germline CDR1 and CDR2 sequences are MNHEY and SVGAGI. V was trimmed by 7 bases and J by 5 bases, leaving 11 bases between them. The CDR3 DNA reads TGTGCCAGCACCCCTACGGGGACCGGGGAGCTGTTTTTT. Encoded protein: CASTPTGTGELFF.

The rearrangement joins TRBV6-1 to TRBJ2-3, with unresolved D. From germline, CDR1 is MNHNS and CDR2 SASEGT. V lost 0 bases and J 6 bases, leaving 19 bases between the germline ends. The CDR3 has 17 amino acids. CDR3 coding DNA: TGTGCCAGCAGTGAAGCAGTCCCACCAGGCTGGGCCGATACGCAGTATTTT. It translates to CASSEAVPPGWADTQYF.

The V call is TRBV3-1 (or the pseudogene TRBV3-2), the J call TRBJ2-3; a possible D gene is TRBD2 (5 bases). The CDR3 has 16 residues. Trimming removed 2 bases at V and 3 bases at J, with 15 bases between. Germline CDR1 is LGHDT and CDR2 is YNNKEL (reference sequence). The CDR3 here is CASSQLLARGTDTQYF. The CDR3 DNA reads as TGTGCCAGCAGCCAACTGCTAGCAAGAGGGACAGATACGCAGTATTTT.

This chain connects TRBV19 to TRBJ1-6; 7 bases match TRBD1. V dropped 7 bases and J dropped 7; count of bases not matched to a gene: 7. The CDR3 has 14 amino acids. Germline assignment: CDR1 LNHDA and CDR2 SQIVND (reference sequence). As DNA, the CDR3 is TGTGCCAGTACCACGACAGGGTGGAATTCACCCCTCCACTTT. Its translation is CASTTTGWNSPLHF.

The genes are TRBV3-1 (or the pseudogene TRBV3-2) and TRBJ1-2, with 11 bases identical to TRBD1. V trimming: 3 bases; J trimming: 10 bases; junction bases outside the gene matches: 7. The CDR3 is made up of 14 amino acids. Per the germline V gene, CDR1 is LGHDT and CDR2 is YNNKEL (reference sequence). The CDR3 DNA follows: TGTGCCAGCAGCCAGGAGGGACAGGGGGGTGACTACACCTTC. It translates to CASSQEGQGGDYTF.

The rearrangement joins TRBV5-4 to TRBJ2-5; 8 bases agree with TRBD1. V gave up 0 bases and J gave up 3 bases; unmatched junction bases: 13. The CDR3 spans 18 residues. Germline CDR1 and CDR2: SGHNT and YYREEE (reference sequence). CDR3 sequence reads: CASSLAGLGQAGEETQYF. In DNA form, the CDR3 reads TGTGCCAGCAGCTTGGCGGGTCTGGGACAGGCAGGGGAAGAGACCCAGTACTTC. The complete variable domain, with remaining parts taken from reference TRBV5-4 and TRBJ2-5, reads ETGVTQSPTHLIKTRGQQVTLRCSSQSGHNTVSWYQQALGQGPQFIFQYYREEENGRGNFPPRFSGLQFPNYSSELNVNALELDDSALYLCASSLAGLGQAGEETQYFGPGTRLLVL.

The rearrangement uses TRBV28 and TRBJ1-2; 10 bases are shared with TRBD1. This CDR3 is 15 amino acids long. The J segment lost 2 bases and the V segment lost 5 bases, leaving 5 bases of the junction unmatched. Germline V CDR1 and CDR2: MDHEN, SYDVKM. CDR3 nucleotide sequence: TGTGCCAGCAGTCGGACAGGGGGTGCCAACTATGGCTACACCTTC. It codes for CASSRTGGANYGYTF.

In its sample, this clone was seen once. This chain connects TRBV30 to TRBJ2-7, with a tentative D call TRBD2 (5 bases). The germline V gene encodes CDR1 GTSNPN and CDR2 SVGIG (reference sequence). This CDR3 spans 16 amino acids. Between the trimmed V and J ends, which lost 2 bases and 1 base, there was a span of 18 bases. The DNA for the CDR3 is TGTGCCTGGAGTCAGAGACACGGGATACTTTCCTACGAGCAGTACTTC. Its translation: CAWSQRHGILSYEQYF. Full variable domain (outside the CDR3, taken from reference TRBV30 and TRBJ2-7): SQTIHQWPATLVQPVGSPLSLECTVEGTSNPNLYWYRQAAGRGLQLLFYSVGIGQISSEVPQNLSASRPQDRQFILSSKKLLLSDSGFYLCAWSQRHGILSYEQYFGPGTRLTVT.

The chain is built from TRBV7-8 and TRBJ2-7, with 9 bases that match TRBD2. The ends lost 2 bases at V and 5 bases at J; junction bases unmatched: 10. The germline V gene encodes CDR1 SGHVS and CDR2 FQNEAQ. The CDR3 is 16 residues long. The CDR3 region has the DNA TGTGCCAGCAGCTTATCCGGGACTAGCTTGGTCCACGAGCAGTACTTC. Encoded protein: CASSLSGTSLVHEQYF. Supplemented by reference TRBV7-8 and TRBJ2-7, the full variable domain reads GAGVSQSPRYKVAKRGQDVALRCDPISGHVSLFWYQQALGQGPEFLTYFQNEAQLDKSGLPSDRFFAERPEGSVSTLKIQRTQQEDSAVYLCASSLSGTSLVHEQYFGPGTRLTVT.

The chain is built from TRBV5-4 and TRBJ2-1; 11 bases line up with TRBD2. CDR1 and CDR2 from the germline V gene are SGHNT and YYREEE (reference sequence). CDR3 size: 17 residues. The junction had 6 bases not matched to a gene; V was cut back by 4 bases and J by 0 bases. The CDR3 DNA reads as TGTGCCAGCAGCGGGCTAGCGGGAGGTACCTCCTACAATGAGCAGTTCTTC. Its protein is CASSGLAGGTSYNEQFF.

This chain connects TRBV30 to TRBJ2-7, with TRBD1 matching over 8 bases. Germline-derived CDR1 and CDR2 are GTSNPN and SVGIG (reference sequence). J was trimmed by 1 base and V by 4 bases; bases with no gene match: 6. The CDR3 extends over 14 amino acids. Here the CDR3 reads CAWNQGAASYEQYF. In DNA form, the CDR3 reads TGTGCCTGGAACCAGGGGGCAGCGTCCTACGAGCAGTACTTC.

V usage is TRBV15 and J usage is TRBJ1-5; D unclear. V was trimmed by 7 bases and J by 5 bases, leaving 9 bases between them. The V gene's germline CDR1 is LNHNV and CDR2 YYDKDF (reference sequence). CDR3 size: 12 residues. Written as DNA, the CDR3 is TGTGCCACCACTAGCCAAGATCAGCCCCAGCATTTT. Its protein is CATTSQDQPQHF.

The chain has TRBV19 and TRBJ1-3; D unclear. V was pared by 3 bases and J by 4 bases, with 10 bases between. This CDR3 has 14 residues. Germline V CDR1 and CDR2: LNHDA, SQIVND (reference sequence). As DNA, the CDR3 is TGTGCCAGTAGTATTCCCGGGATCGGAAACACCATATATTTT. It codes for CASSIPGIGNTIYF.

This clone appeared once. The chain carries TRBV5-1 and TRBJ1-3; 7 nucleotides match TRBD1. After removal of 2 bases from V and 7 bases from J, the junction contained 3 bases not matched to a gene. The germline V gene has CDR1 SGHRS and CDR2 YFSETQ. The CDR3 has 13 residues. For the CDR3, the DNA is TGCGCCAGCAGCTTTGAGGGGGCGAACACCATATATTTT. This encodes CASSFEGANTIYF.

The chain is built from TRBV7-2 and TRBJ1-5; 11 positions agree with TRBD1. The J segment lost 6 bases and the V segment lost 5 bases, leaving 6 bases of the junction unmatched. This CDR3 is built from 15 residues. Germline CDR1 SGHTA, CDR2 FQGNSA. The CDR3 reads CASSGRTGGGQPQHF. The CDR3 DNA reads as TGTGCCAGCAGCGGAAGGACAGGGGGCGGTCAGCCCCAGCATTTT. The full variable domain, with the rest looked up from reference TRBV7-2 and TRBJ1-5, is GAGVSQSPSNKVTEKGKDVELRCDPISGHTALYWYRQSLGQGLEFLIYFQGNSAPDKSGLPSDRFSAERTGGSVSTLTIQRTQQEDSAVYLCASSGRTGGGQPQHFGDGTRLSIL.

The genes are TRBV7-2 and TRBJ2-7, with 8 bases matching TRBD2. Trimming took 5 bases from V and 3 from J; bases not matched to a gene: 3. The CDR3 covers 13 residues. CDR1 and CDR2 from the germline V gene are SGHTA and FQGNSA. In DNA form, the CDR3 reads TGTGCCAGCAGCGCTGGGACTAGCTACGAGCAGTACTTC. Translating gives CASSAGTSYEQYF.

The chain recombines TRBV20-1 with TRBJ1-1; D may be TRBD1 (5 bases). V lost 3 bases and J 4 bases, leaving 18 bases between the germline ends. The CDR3 runs 15 residues. Germline values: CDR1 DFQATT, CDR2 SNEGSKA (reference sequence). The CDR3 DNA sequence: TGCAGTGCTAGTGGGGCTCCTCGACGGGGCACTGAAGCTTTCTTT. Its protein product is CSASGAPRRGTEAFF.